The entry below gives a single T cell receptor (beta chain) sequence along with its context. As yet, its antigen is unknown. Its ends do not fully match the called genes, so a read error is possible. The repertoire was sequenced with immunoSEQ multiplex PCR; TCRdb's copy has only in-frame clones and lacks some. Counted here are around 230,000 clones, around 85% occurring once; the ten biggest clones make up around 1.2%. This sample was included in a study of cytomegalovirus exposure and HLA in healthy donors. As for the study in general: The approximately 690 first-cohort repertoires and the 130 or so validation repertoires shared the same platform, a later analysis reported. Study observations and caveats: Reports indicated that the classifier achieved high specificity and sensitivity in diagnosing cytomegalovirus status. Most sequenced TCRs were rare (though some public TCRs occurred in many donors). Cytomegalovirus-associated status was assigned to around 160 TCR beta chains.

This CDR3 contains 14 residues. Looked up from germline, CDR1 is SNHLY and CDR2 is FYNNEI. The chain combines TRBV2 with TRBJ2-7, with a possible D match to TRBD1 (5 bases). Sequencing was carried out using PBMCs. The TCR originated in a woman in her thirties in good health and CMV-seropositive. In DNA form, the CDR3 reads TGTGCCAGCAGTGATCGGAAGGGGTTTCCCTCTTCTGGCTTC. Amino acids: CASSDRKGFPSSGF.